The 18 T cell receptor beta chains below all came from one sample that was sequenced in a study of T cell responses to AZD1222 COVID-19 vaccine. Clones were sequenced by immunoSEQ multiplex PCR, and TCRdb holds only the in-frame ones, with some missing. The repertoire has fewer than 120,000 clones, 81% of them found once; the top ten carry 4% to 5%. Material: peripheral blood, obtained on day 0 of AZD1222 vaccination. These receptors originate from an adult in good health.

This clone appeared a few times. This rearrangement joins TRBV7-9 to TRBJ2-1; perhaps TRBD1 as D (6 bases). V was cut by 1 base and J by 3 bases, with 16 bases left in between. The CDR3 totals 17 residues. The germline gives CDR1 SEHNR, CDR2 FQNEAQ (reference sequence). This chain's CDR3 is CASSLGTAIRLYNEQFF. The CDR3 coding sequence is TGTGCCAGCAGCTTAGGGACAGCCATAAGGCTCTACAATGAGCAGTTCTTC. Full variable domain (rest looked up from reference TRBV7-9 and TRBJ2-1): DTGVSQNPRHKITKRGQNVTFRCDPISEHNRLYWYRQTLGQGPEFLTYFQNEAQLEKSRLLSDRFSAERPKGSFSTLEIQRTEQGDSAMYLCASSLGTAIRLYNEQFFGPGTRLTVL.

V and J are TRBV4-3 and TRBJ1-6, with 7 bases matching TRBD1. The length of the CDR3 is 15 residues. Germline V gene data show CDR1 as LGHNA and CDR2 as YSLEER. The V gene end was trimmed by 5 bases and the J gene end by 6 bases; junction bases not matched to a gene: 7. CDR3 sequence: CASSAQGSVNSPLHF. In DNA, the CDR3 is TGCGCCAGCAGCGCACAGGGGAGCGTTAATTCACCCCTCCACTTT.

This clone is a singleton in its sample. This chain uses TRBV6-2 or TRBV6-3 with TRBJ1-5, with D perhaps TRBD1 (5 bases). Germline assignment: CDR1 MNHEY and CDR2 SVGEGT. The length of the CDR3 is 11 residues. V lost 5 bases to trimming and J lost 13 bases, with 12 bases between them. As DNA, the CDR3 is TGTGCCAGCAGTCAGGGTGGGGTTCAGCATTTT. It encodes CASSQGGVQHF.

The chain uses TRBV28 and TRBJ1-1, with 8 bases aligning to TRBD1. The CDR3 totals 15 residues. V shed 7 bases, J shed 5 bases, and the junction held 12 bases outside the gene matches. Germline CDR1 MDHEN, CDR2 SYDVKM. This chain's CDR3 is CASTTPGRGRTEAFF. DNA for the CDR3: TGTGCCAGCACCACCCCCGGCAGGGGGCGGACTGAAGCTTTCTTT.

The V gene is TRBV16, the J gene TRBJ2-7; 7 nucleotides agree with TRBD1. The germline gives CDR1 KGHSY, CDR2 FQNENV. The CDR3 loop spans 16 amino acids. With 0 bases clipped from V and 6 bases from J, the junction kept 11 bases outside the gene matches. The CDR3 protein is CASSQSVSTGKGEQYF. CDR3 nucleotide sequence: TGTGCCAGCAGCCAATCCGTTTCGACAGGGAAGGGCGAGCAGTACTTC.

The rearrangement joins TRBV10-3 to TRBJ2-7; 8 bases are shared with TRBD1. The CDR3 has 14 amino acids. V shed 5 bases and J 3 bases; nucleotides not matched to a gene: 6. CDR1 and CDR2 (germline): ENHRY, SYGVKD. CDR3: CAISTGTGDYEQYF. In DNA, the CDR3 is TGTGCCATCAGTACCGGGACAGGAGACTACGAGCAGTACTTC.

The chain links TRBV5-4 to TRBJ1-6; D unresolved. This CDR3 is built from 15 residues. CDR1 and CDR2 (germline): SGHNT, YYREEE (reference sequence). Trimming pared 1 base from V and 5 bases from J, leaving 10 bases between. CDR3 nucleotides: TGTGCCAGCAGCTTGCAGGTCGGAAATAATTCACCCCTCCACTTT. Amino acids: CASSLQVGNNSPLHF.

The rearrangement uses TRBV11-2 and TRBJ2-1; D unresolved. The germline V and J ends were trimmed by 10 bases and 0 bases, with 16 bases remaining between them. Germline assignment: CDR1 SGHAT and CDR2 FQNNGV. The CDR3 consists of 15 residues. The CDR3: CATGRVPNSYNEQFF. Written as DNA, the CDR3 is TGTGCCACCGGACGAGTCCCTAACTCCTACAATGAGCAGTTCTTC.

The chain combines TRBV10-1 with TRBJ1-1; 7 nucleotides line up with TRBD1. The CDR3 length is 15 residues. Germline-derived CDR1 and CDR2 are WNHNN and SYGVQD (reference sequence). The V and J ends lost 0 bases and 3 bases, in that order; junction bases with no gene match: 4. Here the CDR3 DNA reads TGCGCCAGCAGTGAGTCGGGCAGGGGGGACACTGAAGCTTTCTTT. It encodes CASSESGRGDTEAFF.

This chain uses TRBV18 with TRBJ1-2, with D tentatively TRBD1 (6 bases). V shed 6 bases and J shed 2 bases, with 10 bases lying between them. The CDR3 consists of 13 residues. CDR1 KGHSH and CDR2 LQKENI come from the germline V gene. CDR3 loop: CASSRTDNYGYTF. In nucleotides, the CDR3 is TGTGCCAGCTCCCGGACAGACAACTATGGCTACACCTTC.

The V gene is TRBV28, the J gene TRBJ2-5; weak D call: TRBD1 (5 bases). Germline V CDR1 and CDR2: MDHEN, SYDVKM. The CDR3 sequence is 14 residues long. The ends were cut back, 3 bases at V and 5 bases at J, with 13 bases in the middle. The CDR3: CASSFFRAVETQYF. The CDR3 DNA follows: TGTGCCAGCAGTTTCTTCAGGGCAGTGGAGACCCAGTACTTC.

The chain recombines TRBV7-9 with TRBJ2-1, with 9 bases lining up with TRBD2. This CDR3 is built from 16 residues. Per germline, CDR1 SEHNR and CDR2 FQNEAQ (reference sequence). The junction had 8 bases not matched to a gene; V was cut back by 4 bases and J by 4 bases. CDR3 amino acids: CASSSKTSGIYNEQFF. For the CDR3, the DNA is TGTGCCAGCAGCTCGAAGACTAGCGGAATATACAATGAGCAGTTCTTC.

The CDR3 sequence is CASSTGDSVYTEAFF. As DNA, the CDR3 is TGCGCCAGCAGTACAGGGGATTCCGTTTACACTGAAGCTTTCTTT. The V and J genes are TRBV5-1 and TRBJ1-1, with TRBD1 identical over 7 bases. The J segment lost 3 bases and the V segment lost 5 bases, leaving 10 bases of the junction unmatched. Germline CDR1 SGHRS, CDR2 YFSETQ. This CDR3 is built from 15 residues.

This chain links TRBV27 with TRBJ1-2; the D gene is possibly TRBD1 (6 bases). Trimming stripped 5 bases from V and 8 bases from J, with 12 bases between. The CDR3 sequence is 12 residues long. Germline-derived CDR1 and CDR2 are MNHEY and SMNVEV (reference sequence). CDR3 residues: CASSPTGRGYTF. The CDR3 DNA reads TGTGCCAGCAGTCCTACAGGGAGGGGCTACACCTTC.

This chain uses TRBV4-3 with TRBJ1-3; 8 bases agree with TRBD1. Germline loops: CDR1 LGHNA, CDR2 YSLEER. CDR3 length: 15 amino acids. J lost 8 bases, V lost 1 base, and 7 bases had no gene match. The CDR3 DNA reads as TGCGCCAGCAGCCAAGGGACAGGGCCCCTAGACACCATATATTTT. Its translation: CASSQGTGPLDTIYF.

The CDR3 DNA reads as TGTGCCAGCAGCAGACTAGCTGAAGCCTACGAGCAGTACTTC. As protein: CASSRLAEAYEQYF. The chain uses TRBV2 and TRBJ2-7, with 7 bases that match TRBD2. The CDR3 extends over 14 amino acids. With 6 bases clipped from V and 2 bases from J, the junction kept 7 bases outside the gene matches. Germline loops: CDR1 SNHLY, CDR2 FYNNEI. The whole variable domain, filled in from reference TRBV2 and TRBJ2-7, reads EPEVTQTPSHQVTQMGQEVILRCVPISNHLYFYWYRQILGQKVEFLVSFYNNEISEKSEIFDDQFSVERPDGSNFTLKIRSTKLEDSAMYFCASSRLAEAYEQYFGPGTRLTVT.

The V gene is TRBV18, the J gene TRBJ1-5; TRBD1 might be the D (5 bases). Germline V gives CDR1 KGHSH, CDR2 LQKENI. V was clipped by 1 base and J by 2 bases, with 9 bases between them. CDR3 length equals 15 residues. CDR3 nucleotide sequence: TGTGCCAGCTCACCACGTGAGGGGCGCAATCAGCCCCAGCATTTT. Protein product: CASSPREGRNQPQHF.

The V and J genes are TRBV29-1 and TRBJ2-1; D is possibly TRBD1 or TRBD2 (5 bases each). The CDR3 consists of 14 residues. Germline V gene lookup returns CDR1 SQVTM and CDR2 ANQGSEA. Deletions cut 2 bases from V and 8 bases from J, with 16 bases between. CDR3 sequence reads: CSVERGTGADEQFF. The CDR3 region has the DNA TGCAGCGTTGAACGAGGGACGGGTGCGGATGAGCAGTTCTTC.